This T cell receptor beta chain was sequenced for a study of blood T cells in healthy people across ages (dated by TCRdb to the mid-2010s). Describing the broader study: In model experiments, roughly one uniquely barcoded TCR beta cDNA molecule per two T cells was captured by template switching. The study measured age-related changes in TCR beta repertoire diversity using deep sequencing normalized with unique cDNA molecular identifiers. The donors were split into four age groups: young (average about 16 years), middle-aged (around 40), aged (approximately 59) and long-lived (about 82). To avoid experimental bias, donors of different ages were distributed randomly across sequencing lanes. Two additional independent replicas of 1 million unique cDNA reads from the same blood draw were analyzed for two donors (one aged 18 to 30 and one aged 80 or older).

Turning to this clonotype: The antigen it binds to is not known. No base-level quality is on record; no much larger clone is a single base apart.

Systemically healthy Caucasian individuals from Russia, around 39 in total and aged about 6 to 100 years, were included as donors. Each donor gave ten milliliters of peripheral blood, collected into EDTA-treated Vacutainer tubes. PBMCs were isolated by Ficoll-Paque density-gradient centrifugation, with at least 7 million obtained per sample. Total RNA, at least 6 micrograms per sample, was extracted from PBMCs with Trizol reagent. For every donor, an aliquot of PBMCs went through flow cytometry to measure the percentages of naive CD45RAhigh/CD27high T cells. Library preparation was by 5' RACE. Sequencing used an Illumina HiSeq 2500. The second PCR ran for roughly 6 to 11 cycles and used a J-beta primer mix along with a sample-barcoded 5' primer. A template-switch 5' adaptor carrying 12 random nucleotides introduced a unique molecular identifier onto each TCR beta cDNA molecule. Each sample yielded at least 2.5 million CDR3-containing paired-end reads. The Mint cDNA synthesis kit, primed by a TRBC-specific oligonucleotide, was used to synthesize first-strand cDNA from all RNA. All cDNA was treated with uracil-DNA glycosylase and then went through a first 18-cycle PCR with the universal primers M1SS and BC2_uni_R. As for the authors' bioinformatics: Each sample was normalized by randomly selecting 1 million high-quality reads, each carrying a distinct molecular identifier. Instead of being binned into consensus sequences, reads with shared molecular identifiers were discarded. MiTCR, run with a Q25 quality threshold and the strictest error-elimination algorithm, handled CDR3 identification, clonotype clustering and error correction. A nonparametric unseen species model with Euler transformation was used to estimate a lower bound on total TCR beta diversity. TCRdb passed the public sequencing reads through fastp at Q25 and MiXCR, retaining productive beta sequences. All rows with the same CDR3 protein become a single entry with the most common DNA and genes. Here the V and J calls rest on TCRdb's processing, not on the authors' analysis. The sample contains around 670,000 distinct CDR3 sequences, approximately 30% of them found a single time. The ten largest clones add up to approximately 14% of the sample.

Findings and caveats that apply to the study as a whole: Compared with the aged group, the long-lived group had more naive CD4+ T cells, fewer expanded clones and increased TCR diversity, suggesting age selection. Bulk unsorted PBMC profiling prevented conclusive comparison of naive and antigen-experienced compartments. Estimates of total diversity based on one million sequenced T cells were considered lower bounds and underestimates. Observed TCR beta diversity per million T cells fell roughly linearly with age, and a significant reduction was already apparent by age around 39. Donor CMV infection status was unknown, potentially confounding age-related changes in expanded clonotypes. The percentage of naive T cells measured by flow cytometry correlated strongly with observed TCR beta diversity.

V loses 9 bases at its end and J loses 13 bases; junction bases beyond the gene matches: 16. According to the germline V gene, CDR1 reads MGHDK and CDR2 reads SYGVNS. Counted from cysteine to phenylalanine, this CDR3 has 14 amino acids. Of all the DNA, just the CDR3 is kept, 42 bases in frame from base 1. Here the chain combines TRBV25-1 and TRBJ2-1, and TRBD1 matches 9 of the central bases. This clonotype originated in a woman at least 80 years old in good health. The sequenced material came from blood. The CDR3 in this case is CASAGTGRQETQFF. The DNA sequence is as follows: TGTGCCAGTGCCGGGACAGGGAGACAAGAGACCCAGTTCTTC.